These T cell receptor beta chains were read from a single sample in a study of patients and donors after allogeneic stem cell transplantation. From the RT-PCR reads, TCRdb called clonotypes with MiXCR, one entry per CDR3 protein. The sample records 400,000 to 500,000 distinct CDR3 sequences, 16% being singletons. Input material: blood, either unsorted or a sorted T cell fraction (not recorded which). The source of these receptors is a human donor who was either an allogeneic HSCT recipient or a stem cell or donor lymphocyte infusion donor (not recorded which). It is not recorded whose cells these are; they may come from a transplant donor. CDR3s include the opening cysteine and the closing phenylalanine or tryptophan. A D gene is named only where the DNA matches it firmly. Some rows have no size entry. The others give once, few or many, or a class for an expanded clone.

TRBJ1-3,few,.,TRBV6-5,TGTGCCAGCAGTTTCAGGGAGGATACTGGAAACACCATATATTTT,CASSFREDTGNTIYF
TRBJ2-5,.,.,TRBV9,TGTGCCAGCAGCCCAGGTGGGGTAGGTGTCCAAGAGACCCAGTACTTC,CASSPGGVGVQETQYF
TRBJ1-2,.,.,TRBV28,TGTGCCAGCAGTTTATGGGGGAGCTATGGCTACACCTTC,CASSLWGSYGYTF
TRBJ2-3,few,.,TRBV27,TGTGCCAGGGAGGTCCCAGATACGCAGTATTTT,CAREVPDTQYF
TRBJ2-7,few,.,TRBV11-2,TGTGCCAGCAGCTTAGATCTAAAGGGGTCTACCAGCTCCTACGAGCAGTACTTC,CASSLDLKGSTSSYEQYF
TRBJ2-2,few,.,TRBV15,TGTGCCACCCGATCGGGCCAACGCACCGGGGAGCTGTTTTTT,CATRSGQRTGELFF
TRBJ1-5,.,.,TRBV2,TGTGCCAGCAGTGAAGCTTGGGGGTCGGGGCAGCCCCAGCATTTT,CASSEAWGSGQPQHF
TRBJ2-2,once,.,TRBV20-1,TGCAGTGCTAAGGGCGGCTCCACCTGGGAGCTGTTTTTT,CSAKGGSTWELFF
TRBJ2-5,few,.,TRBV30,TGTGCCTGGAGTGGAACAGGGAGAGAGACCCAGTACTTC,CAWSGTGRETQYF
TRBJ2-7,.,TRBD2,TRBV19,TGTGCCAGTGCTCCTACTAGCGGCTACGAGCAGTACTTC,CASAPTSGYEQYF
TRBJ1-1,few,TRBD1,TRBV3-1,TGTGCCAGCAGCAGGGACAGGGTTATGAACACTGAAGCTTTCTTT,CASSRDRVMNTEAFF
TRBJ2-7,.,.,TRBV30,TGTGCCTGGAGGAGGCAGCCGACTTCCTACGAGCAGTACTTC,CAWRRQPTSYEQYF
TRBJ2-1,.,.,TRBV2,TGTGCCAGCAGTGAAGCAATTTCGGCAGATGAGCAGTTCTTC,CASSEAISADEQFF
TRBJ1-2,.,.,TRBV4-3,TGCGCCAGCAGCCTCGGGGTAACAGGAGTTAACTATGGCTACACCTTC,CASSLGVTGVNYGYTF
TRBJ1-1,few,.,TRBV20-1,TGCAGTGCCAGCCCTCCTGACAGGCCCCGTGACACTGAAGCTTTCTTT,CSASPPDRPRDTEAFF
TRBJ1-1,.,.,TRBV10-3,TGTGCCATCAGTGAGCACCCGAACACTGAAGCTTTCTTT,CAISEHPNTEAFF